This TCR beta chain was identified during a study of T cell responses to AZD1222 COVID-19 vaccine. Regarding the study as a whole: Distributed over spike, vaccine-associated CD4 TCRs predominated at 160-218 and 743-854. Close to half of spike-specific TCRs reportedly recognize unmutated variant regions. Donors were largely white British and mainly female; clonal diversity was possibly underestimated. Compared with day 0, the breadth and depth of the Spike-specific TCR repertoire rose significantly after two doses of AZD1222.

V dropped 0 bases and J dropped 2 bases, with 8 bases sitting between them. CDR1 SGHRS and CDR2 YFSETQ come from the germline V gene. CDR3 length: 15 amino acids. The protocol was immunoSEQ multiplex PCR, while the TCRdb copy is restricted to in-frame clones and leaves out a portion. The table lists about 140,000 clones, nearly 95% of them singletons, with 4.5% to 5.5% in the top ten. Remarks on this clone: Its antigen is still unknown.

The source was peripheral blood, collected on day 0 of AZD1222 vaccination. The receptor was derived from an adult in good health. The chain uses TRBV5-1 and TRBJ1-4; D not certain. CDR3 nucleotides: TGCGCCAGCAGCTTGGCCGGGCAGACTAATGAAAAACTGTTTTTT. Its translation is CASSLAGQTNEKLFF.